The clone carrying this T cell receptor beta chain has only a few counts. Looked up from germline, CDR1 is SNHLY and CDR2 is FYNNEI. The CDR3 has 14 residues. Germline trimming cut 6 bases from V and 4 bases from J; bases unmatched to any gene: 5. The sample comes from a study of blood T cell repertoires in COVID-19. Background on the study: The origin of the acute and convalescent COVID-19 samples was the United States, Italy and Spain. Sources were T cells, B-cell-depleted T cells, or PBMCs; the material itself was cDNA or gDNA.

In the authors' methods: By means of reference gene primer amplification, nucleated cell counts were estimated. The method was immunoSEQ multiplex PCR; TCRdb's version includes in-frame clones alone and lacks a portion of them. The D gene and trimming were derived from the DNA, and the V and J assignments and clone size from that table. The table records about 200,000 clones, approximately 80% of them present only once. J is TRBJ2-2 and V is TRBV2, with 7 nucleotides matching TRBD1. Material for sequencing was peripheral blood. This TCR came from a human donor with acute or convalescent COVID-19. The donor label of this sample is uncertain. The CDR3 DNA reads TGTGCCAGCAGGTGGGACAGCAGCACCGGGGAGCTGTTTTTT. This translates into CASRWDSSTGELFF. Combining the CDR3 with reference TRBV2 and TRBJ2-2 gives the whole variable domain EPEVTQTPSHQVTQMGQEVILRCVPISNHLYFYWYRQILGQKVEFLVSFYNNEISEKSEIFDDQFSVERPDGSNFTLKIRSTKLEDSAMYFCASRWDSSTGELFFGEGSRLTVL.